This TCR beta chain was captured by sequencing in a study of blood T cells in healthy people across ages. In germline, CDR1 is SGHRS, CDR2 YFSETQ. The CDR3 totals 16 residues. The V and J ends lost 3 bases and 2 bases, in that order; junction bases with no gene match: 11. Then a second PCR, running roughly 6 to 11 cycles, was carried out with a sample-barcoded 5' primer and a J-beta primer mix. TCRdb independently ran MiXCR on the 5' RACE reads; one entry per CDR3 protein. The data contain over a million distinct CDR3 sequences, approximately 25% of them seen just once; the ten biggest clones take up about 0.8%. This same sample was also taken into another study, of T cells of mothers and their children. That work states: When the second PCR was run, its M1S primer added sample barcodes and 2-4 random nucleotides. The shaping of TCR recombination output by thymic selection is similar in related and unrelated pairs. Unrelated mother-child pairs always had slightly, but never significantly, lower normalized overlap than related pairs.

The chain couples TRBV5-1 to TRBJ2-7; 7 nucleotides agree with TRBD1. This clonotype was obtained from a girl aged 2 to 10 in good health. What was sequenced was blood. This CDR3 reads CASSSRDSLLAYEQYF. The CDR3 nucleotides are TGCGCCAGCAGCTCAAGGGACAGCCTTTTAGCCTACGAGCAGTACTTC.